This TCR beta chain was identified in a study of Ad26.COV2.S vaccination and SARS-CoV-2 variants. Data came from immunoSEQ multiplex PCR; TCRdb stores just in-frame clones and leaves some out. This table holds about 440,000 clones, around 90% found once. V dropped 3 bases and J dropped 7 bases, with 13 bases sitting between them. This CDR3 region has 13 residues. CDR1 SEHNR and CDR2 FQNEAQ come from the germline V gene (reference sequence). Treatment reported: some 20 received Ad26.COV2.S at low or high dose, single or two shots; about 5 received placebo; per-sample allocation not given. Following the first vaccine or placebo injection, samples were taken on day 63.

The TCR sequence derives from a person between 18 and 65 years old who received the Ad26.COV2.S COVID-19 vaccine or a placebo. The J gene is TRBJ2-7, the V gene TRBV7-9; D is unresolved. The sample was peripheral blood, taken in a trial of Ad26.COV2.S vaccine versus placebo. CDR3 bases: TGTGCCAGCAGCTTTTTAAACGTCTCAGAGCAGTACTTC. Its protein product is CASSFLNVSEQYF.